This T cell receptor beta chain was sequenced during a study of Ad26.COV2.S vaccination and SARS-CoV-2 variants. The treatment was: some 19 received Ad26.COV2.S at low or high dose, single or two shots; several received placebo; per-sample allocation not given. Sampling was performed 63 days after the first vaccine or placebo injection. An adult donor aged 18-55 years was enrolled in Boston. Libraries were prepared by immunoSEQ multiplex PCR; TCRdb keeps only in-frame clonotypes and omits some of them. The sample has more than 300,000 clones; about 88% are singletons. CDR3 length: 13 residues. CDR1 SGHDN and CDR2 FVKESK come from the germline V gene. V shed 0 bases and J shed 4 bases, with 6 bases lying between them.

The rearrangement joins TRBV14 to TRBJ1-2, with TRBD1 as a possible D gene (6 bases). This TCR came from a person aged 18 to 65 who received the Ad26.COV2.S COVID-19 vaccine or a placebo. Sample: peripheral blood, taken in a trial of Ad26.COV2.S vaccine versus placebo. The DNA for the CDR3 is TGTGCCAGCAGCCAAGACAGGGGCTATGGCTACACCTTC. Protein sequence: CASSQDRGYGYTF.